Below, one T cell receptor beta chain is given with its context. The data belong to a study of blood T cell repertoires in COVID-19. Membership in each cohort depended on participant-reported clinical history. The V gene's germline CDR1 is SQVTM and CDR2 ANQGSEA. The J segment lost 5 bases and the V segment lost 4 bases, leaving 6 bases of the junction unmatched. The CDR3 is 13 residues long. In the study's own analysis: From reference gene primer amplification, estimates of nucleated cell counts were derived. Assay: immunoSEQ multiplex PCR; the TCRdb copy retains only in-frame clones and omits some. V and J calls and clone size come straight from that table; D and trimming were deduced from the DNA. The profile shows around 280,000 clones, around 87% of them singletons.

The material sequenced was PBMCs or T cells enriched from blood (not recorded which). This TCR derives from a woman between 18 and 29 years old with acute COVID-19. This chain connects TRBV29-1 to TRBJ2-5; 8 positions match TRBD1. The DNA of the CDR3 is TGCAGCGTTGCGCAGGGGGCAGCGGAGACCCAGTACTTC. Translating gives CSVAQGAAETQYF.